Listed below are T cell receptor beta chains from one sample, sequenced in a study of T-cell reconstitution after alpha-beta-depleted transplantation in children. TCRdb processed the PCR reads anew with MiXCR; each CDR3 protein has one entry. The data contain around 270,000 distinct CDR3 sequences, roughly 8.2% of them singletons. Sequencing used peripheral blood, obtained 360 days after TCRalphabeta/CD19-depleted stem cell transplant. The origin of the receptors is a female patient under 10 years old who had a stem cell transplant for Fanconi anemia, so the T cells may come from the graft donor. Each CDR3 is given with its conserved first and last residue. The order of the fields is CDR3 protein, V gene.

CASSVPGQGIETQYF | TRBV6-2/TRBV6-3
CASSSGRQETQYF | TRBV7-2
CAISDEGWEQYF | TRBV10-3
CASSLPASGVVTSTDTQYF | TRBV7-3
CASNPKGGASENIQYF | TRBV21-1
CASSPRQPDYEQYF | TRBV7-9
CASRGQYNTGELFF | TRBV10-2
CASTPGLLDGYTF | TRBV12-3/TRBV12-4
CASSPRQGLFAGELFF | TRBV4-1
CATSDRTVNEQFF | TRBV24-1
CSASRRTGLQETQYF | TRBV20-1
CSARVADGGTYEQYF | TRBV20-1